The following is a T cell receptor (beta chain) sequence with its context. Its antigen remains unknown. RNA amounts of about 0.5 to 1 ug underwent reverse transcription with random hexamers. Amplification of TCR beta CDR3 by immunoSEQ multiplex PCR spanned 54 Vbeta and 13 Jbeta. TCRdb recomputed calls from the immunoSEQ multiplex PCR reads with MiXCR, one row per CDR3 protein. The table includes 190,000 or so distinct CDR3 sequences, about 95% detected once. The study sequenced TCR beta in blood CD8+ and CD4+ T cells. FACS was used to enrich TEMRA cells, whereas the CD8+ and CD4+ T cells were obtained by negative isolation. These data originate in a study of CD8 T cells in Susac syndrome. Overall study findings and caveats: The number of individuals included in the study's TCR sequencing and HLA analysis was acknowledged as relatively small.

V was clipped by 1 base and J by 1 base, with 13 bases between them. Looked up from germline, CDR1 is MGHDK and CDR2 is SYGVNS. The CDR3 extends over 16 amino acids. The clonotype was recovered from a human donor with multiple sclerosis. The chain carries TRBV25-1 and TRBJ2-5; no reliable D call. Sequenced material: CD4+ T cells from PBMCs. In DNA form, the CDR3 reads TGTGCCAGCAGTGAATCCACTGCGGCAGGCCAAGAGACCCAGTACTTC. Its protein is CASSESTAAGQETQYF.